The 25 T cell receptor beta chains in this list originate from one sample, sequenced in a study of T cells in Graves' hyperthyroidism and ophthalmopathy. From RNA transcripts, TCR beta CDR3 regions were amplified. During a first-round RT-PCR of the TCR CDR3, the HTBI primer set was used. TCRdb re-called the multiplex PCR reads through MiXCR, storing one row per CDR3 protein. The table shows hundreds of thousands of distinct CDR3 sequences, with 14% occurring only once. What was sequenced was blood. The receptors stem from a woman between 35 and 50 years old with Graves' hyperthyroidism.

This clonotype has ten or more counts. V gene TRBV7-2 combines with J gene TRBJ2-3; 8 nucleotides agree with TRBD2. J was trimmed by 8 bases and V by 0 bases; bases with no gene match: 10. Germline CDR1 reads SGHTA; CDR2 reads FQGNSA. The CDR3 runs 16 residues. CDR3 sequence reads: CASSLAGAGERGTQYF. As DNA, the CDR3 is TGTGCCAGCAGCTTAGCGGGAGCGGGAGAGAGGGGTACGCAGTATTTT.

This clonotype was recorded at least ten times. The V gene is TRBV3-1, the J gene TRBJ1-1; possibly TRBD1 for D (5 bases). Germline assignment: CDR1 LGHDT and CDR2 YNNKEL (reference sequence). The CDR3 runs to 15 residues. Trimming removed 0 bases at V and 5 bases at J, with 13 bases between. The CDR3, as DNA: TGTGCCAGCAGCCAAGATGTACAGGTGAGAACTGAAGCTTTCTTT. It translates to CASSQDVQVRTEAFF. The variable domain in full, completed from reference TRBV3-1 and TRBJ1-1, reads DTAVSQTPKYLVTQMGNDKSIKCEQNLGHDTMYWYKQDSKKFLKIMFSYNNKELIINETVPNRFSPKSPDKAHLNLHINSLELGDSAVYFCASSQDVQVRTEAFFGQGTRLTVV.

This clonotype was counted at least ten times. The chain combines TRBV30 with TRBJ2-1; D unresolved. The germline V gene has CDR1 GTSNPN and CDR2 SVGIG (reference sequence). The V end was cut by 2 bases, the J end by 4 bases, with 15 bases between. The CDR3 loop spans 15 amino acids. CDR3 protein: CAWSHGDTLYNEQFF. CDR3 sequence (DNA): TGTGCCTGGAGTCACGGAGACACCCTGTACAATGAGCAGTTCTTC.

This clonotype was seen a handful of times. The chain links TRBV15 to TRBJ2-6; maybe TRBD1 (5 bases). Looked up from germline, CDR1 is LNHNV and CDR2 is YYDKDF (reference sequence). The CDR3 extends over 16 amino acids. V lost 4 bases to trimming and J lost 0 bases, with 10 bases between them. This chain's CDR3 is CATSTRQSSGANVLTF. The CDR3, as DNA: TGTGCCACCAGCACAAGACAGAGCTCTGGGGCCAACGTCCTGACTTTC.

This clonotype came up a few times. This may be a read error, as it is one base from a much larger clone. The CDR3 end shows no conserved phenylalanine or tryptophan, and so a read error is likely. This chain joins TRBV27 and TRBJ1-1, with a tentative D call TRBD1 (5 bases). The germline V and J ends were trimmed by 6 bases and 0 bases, with 8 bases remaining between them. Per germline, CDR1 MNHEY and CDR2 SMNVEV (reference sequence). This CDR3 spans 13 amino acids. The DNA of the CDR3 is TGTGCCAGCAGAGGACACATGAACACTGAAGCTTTCTTG. It encodes CASRGHMNTEAFL.

This clonotype appeared many times. The CDR3 sequence: CASSPRDGRNADTQYF. CDR3 sequence (DNA): TGTGCCAGCTCACCACGAGACGGGAGAAACGCAGATACGCAGTATTTT. The chain is built from TRBV18 and TRBJ2-3, with D tentatively TRBD2 (6 bases). Per the germline V gene, CDR1 is KGHSH and CDR2 is LQKENI. This CDR3 is 16 amino acids long. V lost 1 base and J lost 4, with 15 bases in between.

This clonotype appeared many times. The V and J genes are TRBV6-1 and TRBJ1-1, with D possibly TRBD1 on 6 matching bases. V dropped 7 bases and J dropped 4 bases, with 16 bases sitting between them. Germline V gene sequence: CDR1 MNHNS, CDR2 SASEGT. This CDR3 spans 14 amino acids. The CDR3 bases are TGTGCCAGCACCCCTCAGGGGACGAGCACTGAAGCTTTCTTT. Protein product: CASTPQGTSTEAFF.

This clonotype showed up many times. This rearrangement joins TRBV18 to TRBJ1-5; weak D call: TRBD1 (5 bases). Per germline, CDR1 KGHSH and CDR2 LQKENI. Trimming removed 2 bases at V and 3 bases at J, with 11 bases between. The CDR3 extends over 15 amino acids. DNA for the CDR3: TGTGCCAGCTCACCAGGCAGGGTTGACAATCAGCCCCAGCATTTT. Protein sequence: CASSPGRVDNQPQHF. Full variable domain (missing parts from reference TRBV18 and TRBJ1-5): NAGVMQNPRHLVRRRGQEARLRCSPMKGHSHVYWYRQLPEEGLKFMVYLQKENIIDESGMPKERFSAEFPKEGPSILRIQQVVRGDSAAYFCASSPGRVDNQPQHFGDGTRLSIL.

This clonotype was detected many times. The chain carries TRBV9 and TRBJ2-7, with D possibly being TRBD2 (6 bases). Trimming shortened V by 0 bases and J by 0 bases, and 10 bases separated the two germline ends. Germline loops: CDR1 SGDLS, CDR2 YYNGEE. This CDR3 has 15 residues. The DNA of the CDR3 is TGTGCCAGCAGCGTAGAGGCGGGACCCTCCTACGAGCAGTACTTC. Amino acids: CASSVEAGPSYEQYF.

Details on this clonotype: A much more abundant neighbour one base away suggests this may be a read error. The chain combines TRBV28 with TRBJ2-5, with TRBD2 as a possible D gene (5 bases). Germline V gives CDR1 MDHEN, CDR2 SYDVKM. V shed 5 bases and J shed 4 bases, with 14 bases lying between them. The CDR3 loop spans 14 amino acids. DNA for the CDR3: TGTGCCAGCAGTGCCCTAGCTTTCCCAGAGACCCAGTACTTC. Amino acids: CASSALAFPETQYF.

This clonotype was picked up many times. The rearrangement joins TRBV20-1 to TRBJ2-7, with D tentatively TRBD1 (6 bases). Trimming cost V 3 bases and J 4 bases, with 10 bases left between them. Per germline, CDR1 DFQATT and CDR2 SNEGSKA (reference sequence). The CDR3 sequence is 12 residues long. This CDR3 reads CSARATGYEQYF. The CDR3 region has the DNA TGCAGTGCTAGGGCTACAGGGTACGAGCAGTACTTC.

Details on this clonotype: This may come from a read error, since a much larger clone is one base off. J is TRBJ2-4 and V is TRBV5-5; D is undetermined. Germline V CDR1 and CDR2: SGHKS, YYEKEE (reference sequence). The CDR3 sequence is 15 residues long. The CDR3 DNA reads TGTGCCAGCAGCTTGGGCGGTGTAGCCAAAAACACTCAGTACTTC. It yields the protein CASSLGGVAKNTQYF.

This clonotype came up many times. The chain has TRBV7-3 and TRBJ2-1, with 9 bases identical to TRBD2. Germline V gives CDR1 SGHTA, CDR2 FQGTGA. Germline trimming cut 1 base from V and 2 bases from J; bases unmatched to any gene: 6. The CDR3 totals 17 residues. CDR3 loop: CASSLIGASGTYNEQFF. The DNA for the CDR3 is TGTGCCAGCAGCTTAATCGGAGCTAGCGGGACCTACAATGAGCAGTTCTTC.

This clonotype was detected many times. V is TRBV2 and J is TRBJ1-5, with D maybe TRBD1 (6 bases). The length of the CDR3 is 15 residues. Germline lookup yields CDR1 SNHLY and CDR2 FYNNEI. V was cut by 5 bases and J by 1 base, with 12 bases left in between. The CDR3 DNA reads as TGTGCCAGCAGTCCACAGGGCGGGAGCAATCAGCCCCAGCATTTT. As protein: CASSPQGGSNQPQHF.

With regard to this clonotype: This clone may be a read error of a much larger clone one base away. J is TRBJ2-3 and V is TRBV20-1; 14 bases are a match to TRBD2. From germline, CDR1 is DFQATT and CDR2 SNEGSKA (reference sequence). Germline trimming cut 3 bases from V and 6 bases from J; bases unmatched to any gene: 14. The CDR3 sequence is 18 residues long. The CDR3 protein is CSARLGLAGVRGRDTQYF. The CDR3 region has the DNA TGCAGTGCTAGGCTGGGACTAGCGGGAGTCAGGGGTCGGGATACGCAGTATTTT.

The table lists this clonotype with many counts. The rearrangement joins TRBV30 to TRBJ1-5; D is perhaps TRBD1 (5 bases). The V end was cut by 3 bases, the J end by 1 base, with 10 bases between. The CDR3 extends over 14 amino acids. Germline lookup yields CDR1 GTSNPN and CDR2 SVGIG (reference sequence). The CDR3 reads CAWSQGLSNQPQHF. CDR3 bases: TGTGCCTGGAGCCAGGGCCTGAGCAATCAGCCCCAGCATTTT.

This clonotype was counted at least ten times. The chain joins TRBV12-3 or TRBV12-4 to TRBJ1-4; a weak D match, TRBD1 (5 bases). CDR3 length equals 15 residues. Trimming shortened V by 3 bases and J by 4 bases, and 12 bases separated the two germline ends. The DNA of the CDR3 is TGTGCCAGCAGTTTGGGCGGGGGGAGTAATGAAAAACTGTTTTTT. This translates into CASSLGGGSNEKLFF.

This clonotype came up many times. The V call is TRBV10-3, the J call TRBJ2-1, with 7 bases aligning to TRBD2. There are 11 residues in the CDR3. The V segment lost 11 bases and the J segment 8 bases; nucleotides outside the gene matches: 6. CDR1 and CDR2 from the germline V gene are ENHRY and SYGVKD. The CDR3 sequence: CALSSGHEQFF. In DNA form, the CDR3 reads TGTGCCCTATCTAGCGGACATGAGCAGTTCTTC.

A word on this clonotype: The missing conserved phenylalanine or tryptophan at the end of this CDR3 makes a read error likely. This chain connects TRBV9 to TRBJ2-3; D may be TRBD2 (7 bases). The germline V gene encodes CDR1 SGDLS and CDR2 YYNGEE. CDR3 length: 15 residues. V gave up 0 bases and J gave up 1 base, with 9 bases separating them. The DNA of the CDR3 is TGTGCCAGCAGCGTAGAAGGGGGGGGCACAGATACGCAGTATTCT. Protein: CASSVEGGGTDTQYS.

This clonotype was observed a few times. The J gene is TRBJ2-2, the V gene TRBV19; D gene uncertain. Germline V CDR1 and CDR2: LNHDA, SQIVND (reference sequence). The V and J ends lost 4 bases and 0 bases respectively, with 12 bases between them. CDR3 size: 16 residues. As DNA, the CDR3 is TGTGCCAGTAGTACCCCCCGTATGTCGAACACCGGGGAGCTGTTTTTT. This encodes CASSTPRMSNTGELFF. Together with reference TRBV19 and TRBJ2-2, the CDR3 gives the full variable domain: DGGITQSPKYLFRKEGQNVTLSCEQNLNHDAMYWYRQDPGQGLRLIYYSQIVNDFQKGDIAEGYSVSREKKESFPLTVTSAQKNPTAFYLCASSTPRMSNTGELFFGEGSRLTVL.

This clonotype was recorded many times. The rearrangement joins TRBV24-1 to TRBJ2-7; D may be TRBD1 or TRBD2 (5 bases each). Germline V gene data show CDR1 as KGHDR and CDR2 as SFDVKD. Trimming shortened V by 0 bases and J by 4 bases, and 15 bases separated the two germline ends. This CDR3 has 16 residues. CDR3 residues: CATSDLRGGQPYEQYF. The CDR3, as DNA: TGTGCCACCAGTGATTTGCGGGGCGGACAACCATACGAGCAGTACTTC.

In its sample, this clonotype was seen many times. This chain connects TRBV2 to TRBJ2-3; perhaps TRBD1 as D (6 bases). The CDR3 has 13 residues. V was trimmed by 8 bases and J by 4 bases, leaving 13 bases between them. Per germline, CDR1 SNHLY and CDR2 FYNNEI. The CDR3 loop reads CASEWGPADTQYF. The CDR3 DNA follows: TGTGCCAGCGAGTGGGGGCCGGCAGATACGCAGTATTTT.

This clonotype has only a few counts. This chain links TRBV7-9 with TRBJ1-1; the D is unclear. The germline V gene has CDR1 SEHNR and CDR2 FQNEAQ (reference sequence). Trimming took off 11 bases at V and 0 bases at J, with 10 bases between the two ends. This CDR3 comprises 12 residues. The CDR3 protein is CAPSTMNTEAFF. The CDR3 coding sequence is TGTGCCCCCTCCACCATGAACACTGAAGCTTTCTTT.

V and J are TRBV19 and TRBJ2-2; D is unresolved. Germline V CDR1 and CDR2: LNHDA, SQIVND (reference sequence). The CDR3 is 15 residues long. Trimming left V 6 bases short and J 1 base short, with 12 bases between. This chain's CDR3 is CASRLTHENTGELFF. The CDR3 coding sequence is TGTGCCAGTAGGCTGACTCATGAGAACACCGGGGAGCTGTTTTTT.

A single count supports this clonotype. V is TRBV4-1 and J is TRBJ2-1; 11 nucleotides align to TRBD2. Germline V lookup: CDR1 MGHRA, CDR2 YSYEKL. The V segment lost 7 bases and the J segment 6 bases; nucleotides outside the gene matches: 8. The CDR3 has 15 amino acids. The DNA of the CDR3 is TGCGCCAGCACAGGTACGACTAGCGGGACCAATGAGCAGTTCTTC. As protein: CASTGTTSGTNEQFF.